The rows below give T cell receptor beta chains drawn from one sample of a study of cytomegalovirus exposure and HLA in healthy donors. This table comes from immunoSEQ multiplex PCR, and its TCRdb copy is limited to in-frame clones, with some not included. This sample has around 150,000 clones, with approximately 80% found just once. Sequencing was done on a sample of PBMCs. These receptors all come from a male donor in good health and CMV-seropositive. The CDR3 runs from the conserved cysteine through the conserved F or W. Each record gives: V gene, J gene, D gene, clone size, CDR3 protein, CDR3 DNA. D genes are given only for firm matches. Size values are once, few and many counts, or a class for expanded clones, and some rows have none.

TRBV7-9	TRBJ2-7	TRBD2	.	CASSLSGGFTYEQYF	TGTGCCAGCAGCTTAAGCGGGGGGTTTACCTACGAGCAGTACTTC
TRBV7-6	TRBJ2-5	TRBD2	.	CASSPGLAGGETQYF	TGTGCCAGCAGCCCCGGACTAGCGGGGGGAGAGACCCAGTACTTC
TRBV6-5	TRBJ2-3	TRBD2	once	CASSSPGLASDTQYF	TGTGCCAGCAGTTCCCCGGGACTAGCCTCAGATACGCAGTATTTT
TRBV5-1	TRBJ2-3	TRBD2	few	CASSRLSGGATDTQYF	TGCGCCAGCAGCAGACTTAGCGGGGGGGCCACAGATACGCAGTATTTT
TRBV5-1	TRBJ2-1	TRBD2	.	CASSLGGGSYREQFF	TGCGCCAGCAGCTTGGGCGGGGGGTCCTATCGAGAGCAGTTCTTC
TRBV5-6	TRBJ1-2	.	few	CASSLGQTSTAF	TGTGCCAGCAGCTTGGGCCAGACCTCTACAGCCTTC
TRBV7-9	TRBJ2-7	.	.	CASSFPEGGQYF	TGTGCCAGCAGCTTCCCGGAGGGCGGGCAGTACTTC
TRBV11-2	TRBJ2-7	.	.	CASSFGGAAYEQYF	TGTGCCAGCAGCTTCGGCGGGGCGGCCTACGAGCAGTACTTC
TRBV19	TRBJ1-1	TRBD1	few	CASRQGARGNTEAFF	TGTGCCAGCAGGCAGGGGGCGCGGGGGAACACTGAAGCTTTCTTT
TRBV5-1	TRBJ1-3	TRBD1	.	CASSPGDSGSGNTIYF	TGCGCCAGCAGCCCCGGGGACAGCGGCTCTGGAAACACCATATATTTT
TRBV13	TRBJ1-2	.	.	CASSFAAGANYGYTF	TGTGCCAGCAGCTTCGCGGCTGGAGCTAACTATGGCTACACCTTC
TRBV9	TRBJ2-3	.	few	CASSKGPPRTDTQYF	TGTGCCAGCAGTAAGGGGCCTCCCCGCACAGATACGCAGTATTTT
TRBV6-5	TRBJ2-7	.	.	CASSAGQSYEQYF	TGTGCCAGCAGTGCAGGACAGAGCTACGAGCAGTACTTC
TRBV6-1	TRBJ1-5	TRBD1	many	CASSEIEGQGNQPQHF	TGTGCCAGCAGTGAAATTGAGGGACAGGGAAATCAGCCCCAGCATTTT